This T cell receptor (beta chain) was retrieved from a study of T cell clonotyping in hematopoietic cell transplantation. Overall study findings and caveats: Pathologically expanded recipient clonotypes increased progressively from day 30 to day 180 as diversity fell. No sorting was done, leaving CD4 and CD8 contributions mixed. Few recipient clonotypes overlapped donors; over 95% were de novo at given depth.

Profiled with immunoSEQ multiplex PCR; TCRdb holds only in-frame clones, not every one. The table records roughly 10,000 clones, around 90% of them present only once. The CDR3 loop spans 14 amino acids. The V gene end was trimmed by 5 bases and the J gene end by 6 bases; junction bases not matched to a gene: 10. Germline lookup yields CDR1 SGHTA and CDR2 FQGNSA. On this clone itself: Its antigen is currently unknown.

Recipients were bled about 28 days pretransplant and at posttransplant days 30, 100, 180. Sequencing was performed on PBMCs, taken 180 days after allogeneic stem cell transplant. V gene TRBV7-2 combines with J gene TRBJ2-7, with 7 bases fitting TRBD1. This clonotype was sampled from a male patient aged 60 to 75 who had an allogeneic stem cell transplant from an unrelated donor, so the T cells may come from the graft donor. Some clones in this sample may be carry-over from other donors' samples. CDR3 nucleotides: TGTGCCAGCAGCCTAAAAGGGGGCGCGATCGAGCAGTACTTC. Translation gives CASSLKGGAIEQYF.